This TCR beta chain was captured in a study of T cells in pancreatic ductal adenocarcinoma. Study-level findings and limits: Comparisons of tumor and blood clonality may show falsely lower tumor diversity.

Selected pancreatic ductal adenocarcinoma patients had undergone surgery without neoadjuvant therapy. A note on this clone: Its antigen remains unidentified.

Measured with immunoSEQ multiplex PCR; TCRdb has only the in-frame clones, and not every one. The sample includes 7,500 to 9,500 clones, roughly 91% seen only once; the top ten take roughly 3%. The CDR3 covers 16 residues. The V end lost 2 bases, the J end lost 5 bases, and 13 bases lay between the germline ends. CDR1 is MNHEY and CDR2 is SMNVEV in the germline V gene (reference sequence). The chain combines TRBV27 with TRBJ1-6; possible D gene TRBD1, 6 bases. Source material: PBMCs. The TCR comes from a human donor with pancreatic ductal adenocarcinoma. Written as DNA, the CDR3 is TGTGCCAGCAGTTTACTTCCGGGACAACATAATTCACCCCTCCACTTT. Translating gives CASSLLPGQHNSPLHF.